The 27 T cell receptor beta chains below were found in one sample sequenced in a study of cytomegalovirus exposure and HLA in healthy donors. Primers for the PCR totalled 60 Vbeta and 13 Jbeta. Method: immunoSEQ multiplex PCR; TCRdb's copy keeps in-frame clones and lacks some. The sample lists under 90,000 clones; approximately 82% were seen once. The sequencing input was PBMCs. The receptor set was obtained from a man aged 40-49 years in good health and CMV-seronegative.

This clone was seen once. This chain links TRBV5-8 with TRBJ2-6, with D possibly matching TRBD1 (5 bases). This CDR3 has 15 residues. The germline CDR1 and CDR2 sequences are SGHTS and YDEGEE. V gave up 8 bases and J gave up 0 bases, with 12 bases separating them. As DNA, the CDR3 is TGTGCCAGGCTTTCGGACACCTCTGGGGCCAACGTCCTGACTTTC. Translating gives CARLSDTSGANVLTF. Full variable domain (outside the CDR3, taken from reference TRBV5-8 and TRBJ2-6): EAGVTQSPTHLIKTRGQQATLRCSPISGHTSVYWYQQALGLGLQFLLWYDEGEERNRGNFPPRFSGRQFPNYSSELNVNALELEDSALYLCARLSDTSGANVLTFGAGSRLTVL.

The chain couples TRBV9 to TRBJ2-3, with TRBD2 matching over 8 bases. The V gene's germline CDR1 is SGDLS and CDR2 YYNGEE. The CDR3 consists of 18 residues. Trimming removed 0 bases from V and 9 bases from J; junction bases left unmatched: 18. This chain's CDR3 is CASSVDGGTSGLAGTQYF. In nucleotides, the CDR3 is TGTGCCAGCAGCGTAGACGGGGGGACAAGCGGACTAGCAGGCACGCAGTATTTT.

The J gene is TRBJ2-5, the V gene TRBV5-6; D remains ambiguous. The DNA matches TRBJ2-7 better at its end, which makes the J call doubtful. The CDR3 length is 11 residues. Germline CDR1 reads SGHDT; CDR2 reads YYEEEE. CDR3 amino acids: CASSQDYEQYF. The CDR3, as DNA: TGTGCCAGCAGCCAAGACTACGAGCAGTACTTC.

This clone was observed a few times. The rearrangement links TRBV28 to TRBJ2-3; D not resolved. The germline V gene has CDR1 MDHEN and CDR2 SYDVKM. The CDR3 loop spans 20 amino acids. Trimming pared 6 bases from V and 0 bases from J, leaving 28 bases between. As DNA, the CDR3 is TGTGCCAGCAGGCTTAGGAGAGGATCCCGCCCTCTACTTAGCACAGATACGCAGTATTTT. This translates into CASRLRRGSRPLLSTDTQYF.

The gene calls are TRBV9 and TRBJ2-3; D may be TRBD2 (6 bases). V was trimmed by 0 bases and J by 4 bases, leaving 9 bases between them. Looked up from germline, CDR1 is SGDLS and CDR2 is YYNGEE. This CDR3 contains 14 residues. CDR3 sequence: CASSVAGTADTQYF. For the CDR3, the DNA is TGTGCCAGCAGCGTAGCCGGGACTGCAGATACGCAGTATTTT.

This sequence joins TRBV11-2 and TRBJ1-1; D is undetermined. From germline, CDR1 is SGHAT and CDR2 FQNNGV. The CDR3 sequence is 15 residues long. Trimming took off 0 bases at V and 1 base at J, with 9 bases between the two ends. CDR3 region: CASSLDRGGNTEAFF. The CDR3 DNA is TGTGCCAGCAGCTTAGACCGGGGTGGGAACACTGAAGCTTTCTTT.

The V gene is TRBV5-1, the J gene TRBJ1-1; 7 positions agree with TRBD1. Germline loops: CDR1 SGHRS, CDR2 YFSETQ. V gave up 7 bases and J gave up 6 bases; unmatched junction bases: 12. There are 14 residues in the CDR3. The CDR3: CASGTYPTGSEAFF. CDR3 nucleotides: TGCGCCAGCGGCACCTATCCGACAGGGTCTGAAGCTTTCTTT.

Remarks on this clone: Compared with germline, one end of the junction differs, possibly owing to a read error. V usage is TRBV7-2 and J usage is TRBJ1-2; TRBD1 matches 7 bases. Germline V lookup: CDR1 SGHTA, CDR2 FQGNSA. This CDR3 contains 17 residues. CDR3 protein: CVSSSPRQGMGSYGYTF. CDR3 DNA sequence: TGTGTCAGCAGCTCGCCCCGACAGGGCATGGGCTCCTATGGCTACACCTTC.

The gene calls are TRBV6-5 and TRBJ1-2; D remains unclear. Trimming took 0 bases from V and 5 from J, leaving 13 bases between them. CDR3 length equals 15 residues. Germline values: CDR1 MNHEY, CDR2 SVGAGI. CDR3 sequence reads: CASSYSRDAVYGYTF. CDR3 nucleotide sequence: TGTGCCAGCAGTTACTCGAGGGATGCGGTATATGGCTACACCTTC.

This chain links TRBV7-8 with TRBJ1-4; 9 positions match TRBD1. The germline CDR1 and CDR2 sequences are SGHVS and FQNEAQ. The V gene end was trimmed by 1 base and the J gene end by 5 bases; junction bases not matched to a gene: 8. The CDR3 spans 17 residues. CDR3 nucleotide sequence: TGTGCCAGCAGCTTAGGGGTGACAGGGGGGTCAAATGAAAAACTGTTTTTT. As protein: CASSLGVTGGSNEKLFF.

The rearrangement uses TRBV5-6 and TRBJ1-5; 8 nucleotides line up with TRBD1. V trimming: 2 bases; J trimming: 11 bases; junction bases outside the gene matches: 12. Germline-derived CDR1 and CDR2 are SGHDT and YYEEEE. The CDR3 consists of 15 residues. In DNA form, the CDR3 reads TGTGCCAGCAGCTTCTTCGTACAGGGGGGTACGGCCCAGCATTTT. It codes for CASSFFVQGGTAQHF.

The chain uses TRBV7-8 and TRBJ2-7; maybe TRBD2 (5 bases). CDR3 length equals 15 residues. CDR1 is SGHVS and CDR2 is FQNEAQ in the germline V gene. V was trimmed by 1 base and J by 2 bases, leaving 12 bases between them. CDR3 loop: CASSLVASYTYEQYF. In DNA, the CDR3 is TGTGCCAGCAGCTTAGTAGCGTCCTACACCTACGAGCAGTACTTC. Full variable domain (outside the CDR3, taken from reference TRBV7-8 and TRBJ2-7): GAGVSQSPRYKVAKRGQDVALRCDPISGHVSLFWYQQALGQGPEFLTYFQNEAQLDKSGLPSDRFFAERPEGSVSTLKIQRTQQEDSAVYLCASSLVASYTYEQYFGPGTRLTVT.

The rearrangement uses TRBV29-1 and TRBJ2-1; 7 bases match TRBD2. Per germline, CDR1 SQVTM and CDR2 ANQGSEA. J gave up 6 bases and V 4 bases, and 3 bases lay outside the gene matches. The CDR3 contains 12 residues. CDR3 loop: CSVGTRGNEQFF. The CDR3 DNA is TGCAGCGTTGGGACTAGGGGCAATGAGCAGTTCTTC.

The CDR3 loop reads CASSVGLITNEKLFF. DNA of the CDR3: TGTGCCAGCAGCGTAGGTCTAATAACTAATGAAAAACTGTTTTTT. This rearrangement joins TRBV7-8 to TRBJ1-4; D uncertain. The CDR3 runs to 15 residues. V was cut by 5 bases and J by 1 base, with 11 bases left in between. Germline CDR1 is SGHVS and CDR2 is FQNEAQ.

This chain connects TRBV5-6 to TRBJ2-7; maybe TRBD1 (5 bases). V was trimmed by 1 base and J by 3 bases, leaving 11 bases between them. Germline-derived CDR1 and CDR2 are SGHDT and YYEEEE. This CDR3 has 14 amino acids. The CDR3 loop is CASSLWGAVYEQYF. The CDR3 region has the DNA TGTGCCAGCAGCTTGTGGGGCGCCGTCTACGAGCAGTACTTC.

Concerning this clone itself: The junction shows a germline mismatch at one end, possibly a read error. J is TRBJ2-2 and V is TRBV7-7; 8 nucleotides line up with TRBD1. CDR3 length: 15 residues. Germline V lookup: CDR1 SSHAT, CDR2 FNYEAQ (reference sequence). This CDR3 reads CASSFVGTGAGELFF. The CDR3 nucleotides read TGTGCTAGCAGCTTTGTGGGGACAGGCGCCGGGGAGCTGTTTTTT.

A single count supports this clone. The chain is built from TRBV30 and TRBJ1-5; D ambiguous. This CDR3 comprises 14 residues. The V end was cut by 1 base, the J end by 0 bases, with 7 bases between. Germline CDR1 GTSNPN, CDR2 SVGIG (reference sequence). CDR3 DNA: TGTGCCTGGAGTGGGCAGGTTAGCAATCAGCCCCAGCATTTT. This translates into CAWSGQVSNQPQHF.

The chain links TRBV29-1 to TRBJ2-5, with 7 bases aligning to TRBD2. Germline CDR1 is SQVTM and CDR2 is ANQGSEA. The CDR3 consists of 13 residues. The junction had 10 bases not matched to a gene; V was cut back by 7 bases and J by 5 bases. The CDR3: CSAQRGGVETQYF. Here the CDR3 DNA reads TGCAGCGCACAAAGGGGAGGGGTCGAGACCCAGTACTTC.

The CDR3 nucleotides read TGTGCCAGCAGTCGAGGGGGAGAGGGGGCGATTGAAAAACTGTTTTTT. It specifies CASSRGGEGAIEKLFF. The chain employs TRBV28 and TRBJ1-4; 7 bases are shared with TRBD1. The CDR3 contains 16 residues. Looked up from germline, CDR1 is MDHEN and CDR2 is SYDVKM. V shed 5 bases and J 7 bases; nucleotides not matched to a gene: 13.

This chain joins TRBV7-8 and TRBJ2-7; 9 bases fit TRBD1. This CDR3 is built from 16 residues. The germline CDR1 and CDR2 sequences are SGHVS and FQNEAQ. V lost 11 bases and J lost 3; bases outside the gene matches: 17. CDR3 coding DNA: TGTGCCGCAATTTCGCCAAGGGACAGGGTACTCTACGAGCAGTACTTC. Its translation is CAAISPRDRVLYEQYF.

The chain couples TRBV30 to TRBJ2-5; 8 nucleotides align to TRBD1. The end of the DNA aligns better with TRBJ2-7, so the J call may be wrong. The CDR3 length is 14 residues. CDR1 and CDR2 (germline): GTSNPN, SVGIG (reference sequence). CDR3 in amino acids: CAWKTPQGANEQYF. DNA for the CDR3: TGTGCCTGGAAGACTCCGCAGGGGGCCAACGAGCAGTACTTC.

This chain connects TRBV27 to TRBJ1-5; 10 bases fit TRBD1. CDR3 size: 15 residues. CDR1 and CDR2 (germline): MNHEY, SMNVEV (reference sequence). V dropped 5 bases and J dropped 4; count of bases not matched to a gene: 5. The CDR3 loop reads CASSPGTGVNQPQHF. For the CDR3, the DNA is TGTGCCAGCAGTCCCGGGACAGGGGTAAATCAGCCCCAGCATTTT.

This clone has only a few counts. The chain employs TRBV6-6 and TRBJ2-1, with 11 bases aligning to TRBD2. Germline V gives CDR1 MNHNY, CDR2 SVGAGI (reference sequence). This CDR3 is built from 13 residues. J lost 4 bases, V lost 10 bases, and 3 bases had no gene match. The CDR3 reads CAITSGGYNEQFF. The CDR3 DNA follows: TGTGCCATTACTAGCGGGGGATACAATGAGCAGTTCTTC.

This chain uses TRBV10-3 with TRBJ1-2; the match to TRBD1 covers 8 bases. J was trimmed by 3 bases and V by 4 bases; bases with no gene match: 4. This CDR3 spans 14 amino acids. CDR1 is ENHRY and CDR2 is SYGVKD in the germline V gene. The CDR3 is CAISGDRFDYGYTF. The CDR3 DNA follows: TGTGCCATCAGTGGGGACAGGTTCGACTATGGCTACACCTTC.

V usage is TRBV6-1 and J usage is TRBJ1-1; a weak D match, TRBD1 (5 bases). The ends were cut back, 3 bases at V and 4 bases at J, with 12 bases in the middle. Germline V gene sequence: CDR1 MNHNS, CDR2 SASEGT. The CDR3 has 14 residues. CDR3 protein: CASSDSGFGTEAFF. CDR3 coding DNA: TGTGCCAGCAGTGACTCAGGGTTCGGCACTGAAGCTTTCTTT.

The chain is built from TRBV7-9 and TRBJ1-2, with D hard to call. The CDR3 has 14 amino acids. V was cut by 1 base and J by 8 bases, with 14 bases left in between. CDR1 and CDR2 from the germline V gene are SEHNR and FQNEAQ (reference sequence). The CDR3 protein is CASSLGTAGEGYTF. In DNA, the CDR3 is TGTGCCAGCAGCTTAGGTACAGCGGGCGAAGGCTACACCTTC.

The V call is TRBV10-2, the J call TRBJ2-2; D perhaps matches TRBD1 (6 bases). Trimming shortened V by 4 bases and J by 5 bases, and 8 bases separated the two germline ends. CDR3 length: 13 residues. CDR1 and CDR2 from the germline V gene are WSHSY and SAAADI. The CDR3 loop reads CASSAQGTGELFF. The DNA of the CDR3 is TGCGCCAGCAGTGCCCAGGGGACCGGGGAGCTGTTTTTT.